This passage covers 26 T cell receptor beta chains from one sample sequenced in a study of T cells in Graves' hyperthyroidism and ophthalmopathy. Using RNA transcripts as the source, TCR beta CDR3 regions were amplified. The study used the HTBI primer set for a first-round RT-PCR of the TCR CDR3. MiXCR, applied by TCRdb to the multiplex PCR reads, yields one record per CDR3 protein. Among 350,000 or so distinct CDR3 sequences, approximately 18% were seen once, and the ten largest hold less than 20%. The sample consisted of blood. The receptor set was obtained from a woman between 40 and 55 years old with Graves' ophthalmopathy.

This clonotype was seen repeatedly, ten times or more. The chain combines TRBV27 with TRBJ1-1, with D unclear. Germline lookup yields CDR1 MNHEY and CDR2 SMNVEV (reference sequence). The CDR3 runs 11 residues. The V gene lost 8 bases and the J gene lost 7 bases, with 11 bases spanning the gap. In DNA form, the CDR3 reads TGTGCCAGCTCCGGGTATAATGAAGCTTTCTTT. Translated, it gives CASSGYNEAFF.

This clonotype was recorded many times. This CDR3 is CASSDPPYEQYF. CDR3 DNA: TGTGCCAGCAGCGACCCCCCCTACGAGCAGTACTTC. This rearrangement joins TRBV5-5 to TRBJ2-7; the D is unclear. Germline V gene sequence: CDR1 SGHKS, CDR2 YYEKEE (reference sequence). V lost 4 bases to trimming and J lost 2 bases, with 7 bases between them. CDR3 length: 12 amino acids.

This clonotype appeared a few times. V and J are TRBV7-2 and TRBJ1-1; 7 bases agree with TRBD1. J was trimmed by 1 base and V by 5 bases; bases with no gene match: 7. There are 15 residues in the CDR3. Germline CDR1 and CDR2: SGHTA and FQGNSA. The CDR3 DNA reads as TGTGCCAGCAGCGACACAGGGGATACGAACACTGAAGCTTTCTTT. As protein: CASSDTGDTNTEAFF.

The sample holds many counts of this clonotype. This chain links TRBV29-1 with TRBJ1-1, with unresolved D. Germline CDR1 and CDR2: SQVTM and ANQGSEA. The length of the CDR3 is 10 residues. The V and J ends lost 7 bases and 5 bases respectively, with 8 bases between them. CDR3 nucleotides: TGCAGCGCCAAATTTACTGAAGCTTTCTTT. Protein sequence: CSAKFTEAFF.

This clonotype appeared many times. This chain connects TRBV12-3 or TRBV12-4 to TRBJ2-7; the match to TRBD1 covers 10 bases. The junction had 7 bases not matched to a gene; V was cut back by 5 bases and J by 3 bases. The CDR3 length is 15 residues. The CDR3 here is CASSPPGTGVYEQYF. The DNA for the CDR3 is TGTGCCAGCAGTCCGCCGGGGACAGGGGTCTACGAGCAGTACTTC.

This clonotype has ten or more counts. The chain employs TRBV27 and TRBJ2-5, with a possible D match to TRBD1 (6 bases). V was trimmed by 2 bases and J by 5 bases, leaving 12 bases between them. In germline, CDR1 is MNHEY, CDR2 SMNVEV (reference sequence). The CDR3 has 14 residues. CDR3 bases: TGTGCCAGCAGTTTAATGGGGGCCCGGGAGACCCAGTACTTC. It translates to CASSLMGARETQYF.

Many counts were recorded for this clonotype. This sequence joins TRBV6-2 or TRBV6-3 and TRBJ1-3; no reliable D call. Trimming removed 6 bases from V and 0 bases from J, with 18 bases in between. This CDR3 is 17 amino acids long. Germline loops: CDR1 MNHEY, CDR2 SVGEGT. This CDR3 reads CASSEVVSKSSGNTIYF. CDR3 nucleotides: TGTGCCAGCAGCGAGGTCGTGTCGAAGAGCTCTGGAAACACCATATATTTT.

This clonotype showed up just a few times. The chain uses TRBV11-2 and TRBJ2-5, with D possibly matching TRBD2 (5 bases). Trimming took 3 bases from V and 4 from J, leaving 18 bases between them. The CDR3 loop spans 16 amino acids. Germline V gene data show CDR1 as SGHAT and CDR2 as FQNNGV. CDR3 nucleotide sequence: TGTGCCAGCAGCTTCCAGAGGTCCGGGGTGGGAGAGACCCAGTACTTC. Amino acids: CASSFQRSGVGETQYF.

This clonotype showed up many times. The chain couples TRBV29-1 to TRBJ1-3; a possible D gene is TRBD1 (6 bases). V was trimmed by 4 bases and J by 3 bases, leaving 13 bases between them. From germline, CDR1 is SQVTM and CDR2 ANQGSEA. This CDR3 contains 14 residues. The CDR3 nucleotides read TGCAGCGTTGCGGGGGGCGCTGGTGGAAACACCATATATTTT. This encodes CSVAGGAGGNTIYF.

This clonotype was picked up many times. The CDR3 DNA reads as TGTGCCAGCAGTTACGGACGGGTCTCTGGGGCCAACGTCCTGACTTTC. Its protein product is CASSYGRVSGANVLTF. This chain uses TRBV6-5 with TRBJ2-6; no definite D call. Germline V gene lookup returns CDR1 MNHEY and CDR2 SVGAGI. CDR3 length: 16 residues. Trimming pared 2 bases from V and 0 bases from J, leaving 8 bases between.

The table lists this clonotype with many counts. The chain uses TRBV7-3 and TRBJ2-7; 8 bases line up with TRBD2. CDR1 SGHTA and CDR2 FQGTGA come from the germline V gene. The V segment lost 5 bases and the J segment 3 bases; nucleotides outside the gene matches: 21. The CDR3 is 19 amino acids. The chain's CDR3 is CASSHPPAETSGLNYEQYF. CDR3 bases: TGTGCCAGCAGCCATCCCCCGGCGGAAACTAGCGGACTCAACTACGAGCAGTACTTC. Supplemented by reference TRBV7-3 and TRBJ2-7, the full variable domain reads GAGVSQTPSNKVTEKGKYVELRCDPISGHTALYWYRQSLGQGPEFLIYFQGTGAADDSGLPNDRFFAVRPEGSVSTLKIQRTERGDSAVYLCASSHPPAETSGLNYEQYFGPGTRLTVT.

V gene TRBV11-2 combines with J gene TRBJ1-6; 7 positions agree with TRBD1. The length of the CDR3 is 16 residues. The germline V gene has CDR1 SGHAT and CDR2 FQNNGV. V shed 5 bases and J 9 bases; nucleotides not matched to a gene: 13. The CDR3 nucleotides are TGTGCCAGCAGCCAAACAGCGACAGGGTCTAGTTCACCCCTCCACTTT. It is translated as CASSQTATGSSSPLHF.

This clonotype was counted at least ten times. Possible read error: a much larger clone is one base away. The rearrangement joins TRBV12-3 or TRBV12-4 to TRBJ1-1, with a possible D match to TRBD1 (6 bases). CDR3 length: 13 amino acids. The CDR3 is CASSAWGDTEASF. The CDR3 DNA follows: TGTGCCAGCAGCGCATGGGGGGACACTGAAGCTTCCTTT.

The chain joins TRBV28 to TRBJ1-5; no definite D call. CDR1 MDHEN and CDR2 SYDVKM come from the germline V gene. This CDR3 region has 13 residues. Trimming shortened V by 5 bases and J by 4 bases, and 9 bases separated the two germline ends. CDR3 loop: CASSTRVNQPQHF. The DNA of the CDR3 is TGTGCCAGCAGTACTCGAGTTAATCAGCCCCAGCATTTT.

This rearrangement joins TRBV5-6 to TRBJ2-2, with 10 bases lining up with TRBD1. Germline V lookup: CDR1 SGHDT, CDR2 YYEEEE. The CDR3 is 16 amino acids. V shed 4 bases, J shed 5 bases, and the junction held 8 bases outside the gene matches. CDR3 in amino acids: CASSTGTGETTGELFF. CDR3 bases: TGTGCCAGCAGCACCGGGACAGGGGAAACGACCGGGGAGCTGTTTTTT.

This clonotype has ten or more counts. J is TRBJ2-7 and V is TRBV20-1; tentative D call: TRBD2 (5 bases). CDR3 size: 14 residues. Per the germline V gene, CDR1 is DFQATT and CDR2 is SNEGSKA (reference sequence). V lost 3 bases to trimming and J lost 5 bases, with 17 bases between them. CDR3 bases: TGCAGTGCTAGGGACTTGCAAGCGATTGACGAGCAGTACTTC. It is translated as CSARDLQAIDEQYF.

There are many counts of this clonotype. This chain joins TRBV29-1 and TRBJ2-7, with 8 bases fitting TRBD1. Germline V gene sequence: CDR1 SQVTM, CDR2 ANQGSEA. The CDR3 totals 14 residues. Losses at the gene ends were 6 bases for V and 7 bases for J; bases not matched to a gene: 14. The CDR3 nucleotides are TGCAGCGTAGTGACAGGGGATACCTTTAGGGAGCAGTACTTC. Amino acid sequence: CSVVTGDTFREQYF.

This clonotype was observed many times. The rearrangement joins TRBV12-3 or TRBV12-4 to TRBJ2-7; the match to TRBD1 covers 9 bases. This CDR3 has 15 amino acids. Unmatched junction bases numbered 8, after V lost 4 bases and J lost 4 bases. As DNA, the CDR3 is TGTGCCAGCAGTTCGCCACAGGGGGCTTATTACGAGCAGTACTTC. Amino acid sequence: CASSSPQGAYYEQYF.

There are many counts of this clonotype. The chain employs TRBV6-5 and TRBJ1-1; D uncertain. Germline CDR1 is MNHEY and CDR2 is SVGAGI. V was pared by 0 bases and J by 4 bases, with 9 bases between. The CDR3 extends over 14 amino acids. The CDR3 spells CASSYSTSGTEAFF. The CDR3 nucleotides read TGTGCCAGCAGTTACTCGACATCCGGCACTGAAGCTTTCTTT.

The table lists this clonotype with many counts. CDR3 amino acids: CASTKNTEAFF. The CDR3 DNA sequence: TGTGCCAGCACTAAGAACACTGAAGCTTTCTTT. The gene calls are TRBV7-9 and TRBJ1-1; no reliable D call. V was cut by 7 bases and J by 1 base, with 4 bases left in between. The CDR3 loop spans 11 amino acids. Germline-derived CDR1 and CDR2 are SEHNR and FQNEAQ (reference sequence).

This clonotype was seen many times. V gene TRBV20-1 combines with J gene TRBJ2-7; 14 bases map to TRBD2. With 6 bases clipped from V and 6 bases from J, the junction kept 10 bases outside the gene matches. Germline V gene data show CDR1 as DFQATT and CDR2 as SNEGSKA (reference sequence). The CDR3 consists of 15 residues. This CDR3 is CSALGLAGVMGEQYF. The DNA for the CDR3 is TGCAGTGCGCTGGGACTAGCGGGAGTAATGGGCGAGCAGTACTTC.

J is TRBJ2-7 and V is TRBV11-1, with TRBD2 identical over 11 bases. Germline V gives CDR1 SGHAT, CDR2 FQDESV (reference sequence). Germline trimming cut 3 bases from V and 3 bases from J; bases unmatched to any gene: 7. The CDR3 is made up of 16 amino acids. CDR3 DNA sequence: TGTGCCAGCAGCTTCCCGACTAGCGGGAATCTCTACGAGCAGTACTTC. Amino acid sequence: CASSFPTSGNLYEQYF.

This clonotype was found many times. The chain recombines TRBV6-5 with TRBJ1-1; D possibly corresponds to TRBD1 (5 bases). CDR3 length equals 13 residues. CDR1 is MNHEY, CDR2 SVGAGI, per germline. V was cut by 2 bases and J by 7 bases, with 11 bases left in between. The CDR3 coding sequence is TGTGCCAGCAGTTACCGTGGGGGGGGTGAAGCTTTCTTT. It is translated as CASSYRGGGEAFF.

This clonotype was detected ten times or more. The chain couples TRBV2 to TRBJ2-7; D is unclear. Looked up from germline, CDR1 is SNHLY and CDR2 is FYNNEI. This CDR3 region has 13 residues. Trimming cost V 7 bases and J 4 bases, with 14 bases left between them. CDR3 amino acids: CASTPGTPYEQYF. In DNA form, the CDR3 reads TGTGCCAGCACTCCCGGAACACCTTACGAGCAGTACTTC.

At least ten counts were recorded for this clonotype. The chain combines TRBV10-3 with TRBJ1-1, with 8 nucleotides matching TRBD1. The J segment lost 1 base and the V segment lost 5 bases, leaving 3 bases of the junction unmatched. From germline, CDR1 is ENHRY and CDR2 SYGVKD. The CDR3 consists of 14 residues. CDR3 coding DNA: TGTGCCATCAGTAATGGACAGGGGAACACTGAAGCTTTCTTT. It encodes CAISNGQGNTEAFF.

The sample holds a few counts of this clonotype. A much larger clone differs by one base, so this may be a read error. This chain joins TRBV29-1 and TRBJ1-2; no reliable D call. Trimming cost V 6 bases and J 3 bases, with 17 bases left between them. CDR1 and CDR2 (germline): SQVTM, ANQGSEA. The CDR3 runs to 14 residues. The DNA for the CDR3 is TGCAGCGTCCCGAAGCGGGGAATCGACTATGGCTACACCTTC. This encodes CSVPKRGIDYGYTF.